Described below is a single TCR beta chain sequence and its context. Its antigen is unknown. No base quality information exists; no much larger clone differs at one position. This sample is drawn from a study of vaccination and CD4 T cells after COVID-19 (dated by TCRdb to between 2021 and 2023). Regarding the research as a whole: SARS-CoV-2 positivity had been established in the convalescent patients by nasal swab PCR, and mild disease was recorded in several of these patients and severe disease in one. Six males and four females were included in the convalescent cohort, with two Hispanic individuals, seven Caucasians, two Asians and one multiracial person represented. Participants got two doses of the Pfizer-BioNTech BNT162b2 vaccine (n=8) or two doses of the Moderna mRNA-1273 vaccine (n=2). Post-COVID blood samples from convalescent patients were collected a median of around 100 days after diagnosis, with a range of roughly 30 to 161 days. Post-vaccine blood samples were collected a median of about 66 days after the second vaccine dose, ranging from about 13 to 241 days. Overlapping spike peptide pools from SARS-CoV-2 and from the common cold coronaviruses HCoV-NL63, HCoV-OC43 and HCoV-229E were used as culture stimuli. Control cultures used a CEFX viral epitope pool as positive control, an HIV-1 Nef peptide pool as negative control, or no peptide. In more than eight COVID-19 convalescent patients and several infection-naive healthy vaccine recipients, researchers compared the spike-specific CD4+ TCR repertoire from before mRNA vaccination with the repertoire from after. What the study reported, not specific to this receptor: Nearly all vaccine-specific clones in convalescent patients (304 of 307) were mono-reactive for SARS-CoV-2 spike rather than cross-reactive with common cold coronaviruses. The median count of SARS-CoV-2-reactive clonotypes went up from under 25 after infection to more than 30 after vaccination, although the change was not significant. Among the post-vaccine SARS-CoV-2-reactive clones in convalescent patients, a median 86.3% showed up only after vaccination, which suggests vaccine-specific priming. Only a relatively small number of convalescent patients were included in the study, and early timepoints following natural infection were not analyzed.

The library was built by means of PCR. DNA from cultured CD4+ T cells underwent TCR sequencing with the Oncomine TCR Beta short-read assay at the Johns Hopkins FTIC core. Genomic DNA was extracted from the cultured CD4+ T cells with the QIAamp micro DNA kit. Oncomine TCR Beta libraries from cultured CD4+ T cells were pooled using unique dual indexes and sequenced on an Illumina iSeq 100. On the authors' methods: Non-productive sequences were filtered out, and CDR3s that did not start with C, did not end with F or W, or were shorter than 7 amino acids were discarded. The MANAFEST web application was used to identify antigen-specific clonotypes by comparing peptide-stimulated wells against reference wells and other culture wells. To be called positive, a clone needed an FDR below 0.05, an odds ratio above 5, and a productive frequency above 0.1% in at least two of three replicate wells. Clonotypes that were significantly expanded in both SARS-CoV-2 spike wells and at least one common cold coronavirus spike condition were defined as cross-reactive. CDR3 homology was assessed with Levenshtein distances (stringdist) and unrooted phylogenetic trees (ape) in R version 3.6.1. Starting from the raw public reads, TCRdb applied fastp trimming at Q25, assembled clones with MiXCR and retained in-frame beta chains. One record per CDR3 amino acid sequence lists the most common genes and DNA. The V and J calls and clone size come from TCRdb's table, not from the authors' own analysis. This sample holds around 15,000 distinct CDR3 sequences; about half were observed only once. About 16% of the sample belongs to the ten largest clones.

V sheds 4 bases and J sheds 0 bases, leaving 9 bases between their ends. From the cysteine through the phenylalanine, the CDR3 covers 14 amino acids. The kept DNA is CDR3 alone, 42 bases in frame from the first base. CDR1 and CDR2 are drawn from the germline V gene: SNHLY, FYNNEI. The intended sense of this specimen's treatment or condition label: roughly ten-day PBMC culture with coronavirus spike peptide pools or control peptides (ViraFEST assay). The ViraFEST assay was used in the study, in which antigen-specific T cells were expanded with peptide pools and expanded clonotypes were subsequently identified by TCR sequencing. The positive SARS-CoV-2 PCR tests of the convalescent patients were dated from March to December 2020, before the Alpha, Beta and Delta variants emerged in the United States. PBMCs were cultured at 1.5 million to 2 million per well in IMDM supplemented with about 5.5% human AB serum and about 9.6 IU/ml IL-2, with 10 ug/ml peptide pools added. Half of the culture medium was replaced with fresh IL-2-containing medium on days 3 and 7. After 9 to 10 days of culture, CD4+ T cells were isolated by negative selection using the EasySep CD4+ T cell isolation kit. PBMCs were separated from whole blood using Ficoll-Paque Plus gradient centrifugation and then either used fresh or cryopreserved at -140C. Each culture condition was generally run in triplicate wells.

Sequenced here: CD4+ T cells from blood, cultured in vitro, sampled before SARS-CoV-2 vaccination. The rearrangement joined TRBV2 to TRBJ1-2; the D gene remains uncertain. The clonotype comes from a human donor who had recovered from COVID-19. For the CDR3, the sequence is CASSVGGSNYGYTF. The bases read TGTGCCAGCAGTGTGGGCGGTTCTAACTATGGCTACACCTTC.